The 23 T cell receptor beta chains reported below all come from one sample, sequenced in a study of blood T cell repertoires in COVID-19. Sequenced by immunoSEQ multiplex PCR; TCRdb stores in-frame clones only, minus some. Altogether tens of thousands of clones are present, over 75% being singletons, with the ten largest covering about 31%. The specimen was peripheral blood. Source of these receptors: a man aged 55-75 years with COVID-19, enrolled during active disease.

The genes are TRBV7-8 and TRBJ2-2; 9 bases are a match to TRBD1. J was trimmed by 4 bases and V by 7 bases; bases with no gene match: 13. Germline lookup yields CDR1 SGHVS and CDR2 FQNEAQ. This CDR3 is 17 amino acids long. The chain's CDR3 is CASTTRRGTGTTGELFF. CDR3 nucleotides: TGTGCCAGCACCACTCGCCGAGGGACAGGGACCACCGGGGAGCTGTTTTTT.

The chain has TRBV3-1 (or the pseudogene TRBV3-2) and TRBJ2-5; D unresolved. V lost 1 base and J lost 7, with 10 bases in between. CDR1 and CDR2 (germline): LGHDT, YNNKEL (reference sequence). This CDR3 contains 13 residues. As DNA, the CDR3 is TGTGCCAGCAGCCAAGCACGGTTTGGGACCCAGTACTTC. It codes for CASSQARFGTQYF.

The CDR3 nucleotides are TGTGCCAGCATTCGAACGTCCCCAGGGGCTTCTGGAACTAATGAAAAACTGTTTTTT. Protein sequence: CASIRTSPGASGTNEKLFF. This sequence joins TRBV6-6 and TRBJ1-4, with D maybe TRBD1 (6 bases). The CDR3 has 19 residues. The germline V gene has CDR1 MNHNY and CDR2 SVGAGI (reference sequence). The V end was cut by 7 bases, the J end by 1 base, with 25 bases between.

The chain recombines TRBV6-5 with TRBJ2-5; D is possibly TRBD2 (6 bases). V lost 2 bases, J lost 0 bases, and 10 bases lay in between. CDR1 and CDR2 from the germline V gene are MNHEY and SVGAGI. The CDR3 length is 15 residues. The CDR3 DNA reads TGTGCCAGCAGTTACGGGGACTTGTACCAAGAGACCCAGTACTTC. It is translated as CASSYGDLYQETQYF.

The chain couples TRBV25-1 to TRBJ1-1; D remains ambiguous. The germline gives CDR1 MGHDK, CDR2 SYGVNS. The CDR3 spans 15 residues. The germline V and J ends were trimmed by 3 bases and 0 bases, with 11 bases remaining between them. CDR3 DNA: TGTGCCAGCAGTGACTTCGGTCCGATGAACACTGAAGCTTTCTTT. Translated, it gives CASSDFGPMNTEAFF.

The CDR3 DNA is TGCGCCAGCAGGTACCCGGGACTAGCTCATTCCGGGGAGCTGTTTTTT. This sequence encodes CASRYPGLAHSGELFF. The chain links TRBV5-1 to TRBJ2-2; 9 bases match TRBD2. The V segment lost 5 bases and the J segment 6 bases; nucleotides outside the gene matches: 11. Germline loops: CDR1 SGHRS, CDR2 YFSETQ. The CDR3 has 16 amino acids.

V gene TRBV4-1 combines with J gene TRBJ2-5; the D gene is possibly TRBD1 (6 bases). Germline CDR1 is MGHRA and CDR2 is YSYEKL. The CDR3 is 15 amino acids. The V end was cut by 4 bases, the J end by 1 base, with 13 bases between. The CDR3 sequence is CASSRTTGTQETQYF. The CDR3, as DNA: TGCGCCAGCAGCCGCACCACAGGGACCCAAGAGACCCAGTACTTC.

Written as DNA, the CDR3 is TGTGCCAGTAGTGGGACAGGGGGCGCGTACGGTGAGCAGTTCTTC. Translation: CASSGTGGAYGEQFF. The chain links TRBV19 to TRBJ2-1; TRBD1 matches 12 bases. The CDR3 length is 15 residues. CDR1 LNHDA and CDR2 SQIVND come from the germline V gene (reference sequence). V lost 5 bases, J lost 9 bases, and 8 bases stayed unmatched.

V is TRBV27 and J is TRBJ1-5, with 7 bases fitting TRBD1. The trim removed 5 bases at V and 0 bases at J, leaving 7 bases unmatched. The length of the CDR3 is 16 residues. The germline V gene has CDR1 MNHEY and CDR2 SMNVEV (reference sequence). CDR3 sequence: CASSRAGGYSNQPQHF. DNA for the CDR3: TGTGCCAGCAGTCGAGCAGGGGGATATAGCAATCAGCCCCAGCATTTT.

This chain joins TRBV6-5 and TRBJ2-3; tentatively, D is TRBD2 (6 bases). V lost 7 bases and J lost 2, with 10 bases in between. The CDR3 totals 13 residues. The germline CDR1 and CDR2 sequences are MNHEY and SVGAGI. The CDR3 spells CASNWRDTDTQYF. The DNA for the CDR3 is TGTGCCAGCAACTGGCGGGACACAGATACGCAGTATTTT.

The chain recombines TRBV29-1 with TRBJ1-1; TRBD1 might be the D (6 bases). The CDR3 contains 14 residues. Per germline, CDR1 SQVTM and CDR2 ANQGSEA. Trimming removed 5 bases from V and 4 bases from J, with 17 bases in between. The DNA for the CDR3 is TGCAGCGTTAGCCCAGGGGAAAAATCCACTGAAGCTTTCTTT. Amino acid sequence: CSVSPGEKSTEAFF.

V gene TRBV12-3 or TRBV12-4 combines with J gene TRBJ2-5; TRBD1 aligns across 7 bases. J was trimmed by 7 bases and V by 6 bases; bases with no gene match: 8. The CDR3 runs to 13 residues. CDR3 in amino acids: CASSPRQGGTQYF. The DNA for the CDR3 is TGTGCCAGCAGCCCACGACAGGGTGGGACCCAGTACTTC.

For the CDR3, the DNA is TGTGCCAGCAGTTTAAGCGGGAGCAATCAGCCCCAGCATTTT. Amino acids: CASSLSGSNQPQHF. The genes are TRBV27 and TRBJ1-5; D not resolved. Germline assignment: CDR1 MNHEY and CDR2 SMNVEV (reference sequence). CDR3 size: 14 residues. V gave up 2 bases and J gave up 1 base, with 6 bases separating them.

The rearrangement links TRBV15 to TRBJ1-1; D might be TRBD1 (5 bases). Germline V gene lookup returns CDR1 LNHNV and CDR2 YYDKDF (reference sequence). V shed 5 bases and J shed 6 bases, with 10 bases lying between them. The CDR3 is made up of 12 amino acids. DNA of the CDR3: TGTGCCACCAGCCCTCAGGGTTCTGAAGCTTTCTTT. Encoded protein: CATSPQGSEAFF.

This clone was counted a few times. The V call is TRBV4-3, the J call TRBJ2-2, with D perhaps matching TRBD2 (5 bases). The CDR3 is 14 residues long. Germline CDR1 is LGHNA and CDR2 is YSLEER. The V end lost 5 bases, the J end lost 4 bases, and 11 bases lay between the germline ends. In DNA form, the CDR3 reads TGCGCCAGCAGCAGGGAGCTTGTCACCGGGGAGCTGTTTTTT. Translated: CASSRELVTGELFF.

The V and J genes are TRBV6-5 and TRBJ2-1; D perhaps matches TRBD1 (7 bases). Between the trimmed V and J ends, which lost 5 bases and 8 bases, there was a span of 10 bases. Germline values: CDR1 MNHEY, CDR2 SVGAGI. This CDR3 has 12 residues. DNA of the CDR3: TGTGCCAGCAGTCCCAGGGGGGATGAGCAGTTCTTC. It translates to CASSPRGDEQFF.

This rearrangement joins TRBV5-6 to TRBJ2-2, with 8 bases identical to TRBD2. Trimming took 4 bases from V and 5 from J; bases not matched to a gene: 7. From germline, CDR1 is SGHDT and CDR2 YYEEEE. The CDR3 is 15 amino acids. CDR3 region: CASSERGKDTGELFF. CDR3 nucleotide sequence: TGTGCCAGCAGCGAGCGGGGGAAGGATACCGGGGAGCTGTTTTTT. The entire variable domain, with the rest obtained from reference TRBV5-6 and TRBJ2-2, is as follows: DAGVTQSPTHLIKTRGQQVTLRCSPKSGHDTVSWYQQALGQGPQFIFQYYEEEERQRGNFPDRFSGHQFPNYSSELNVNALLLGDSALYLCASSERGKDTGELFFGEGSRLTVL.

The sample holds many counts of this clone. This chain connects TRBV19 to TRBJ1-5, with D possibly matching TRBD1 (5 bases). Germline CDR1 is LNHDA and CDR2 is SQIVND (reference sequence). This CDR3 comprises 14 residues. V was pared by 5 bases and J by 7 bases, with 15 bases between. The CDR3 coding sequence is TGTGCCAGTAGTCCAGACAGTGGCAGACAGCCCCAGCATTTT. Translating gives CASSPDSGRQPQHF.

The chain carries TRBV5-4 and TRBJ2-5; the match to TRBD2 covers 10 bases. V dropped 4 bases and J dropped 2; count of bases not matched to a gene: 2. This CDR3 comprises 14 residues. Germline V gene sequence: CDR1 SGHNT, CDR2 YYREEE (reference sequence). The CDR3 loop reads CASSEGLAQETQYF. The CDR3 region has the DNA TGTGCCAGCAGCGAGGGACTAGCGCAAGAGACCCAGTACTTC.

This clone was detected only a few times. This chain connects TRBV3-1 (or the pseudogene TRBV3-2) to TRBJ2-1, with 13 bases lining up with TRBD2. The CDR3 is 17 amino acids. Germline CDR1 and CDR2: LGHDT and YNNKEL (reference sequence). V dropped 3 bases and J dropped 4; count of bases not matched to a gene: 6. CDR3 sequence reads: CASSQVGTSGMYNEQFF. As DNA, the CDR3 is TGTGCCAGCAGCCAGGTAGGGACTAGCGGGATGTACAATGAGCAGTTCTTC.

This chain connects TRBV11-2 to TRBJ1-1; 7 positions match TRBD1. The junction had 4 bases not matched to a gene; V was cut back by 3 bases and J by 0 bases. Per the germline V gene, CDR1 is SGHAT and CDR2 is FQNNGV. The CDR3 spans 15 residues. CDR3 in amino acids: CASSLGQIMNTEAFF. In DNA form, the CDR3 reads TGTGCCAGCAGCTTGGGACAGATTATGAACACTGAAGCTTTCTTT.

The J gene is TRBJ2-7, the V gene TRBV3-1 (or the pseudogene TRBV3-2); perhaps TRBD2 as D (5 bases). The CDR3 loop spans 12 amino acids. Germline CDR1 and CDR2: LGHDT and YNNKEL (reference sequence). With 5 bases removed from V and 6 bases from J, the gap between germline ends came to 11 bases. The CDR3 DNA follows: TGTGCCAGCAGCGCTGAGGGTTTCGAGCAGTACTTC. Residues: CASSAEGFEQYF.

The chain recombines TRBV5-1 with TRBJ2-1, with TRBD2 matching over 12 bases. Germline trimming cut 0 bases from V and 7 bases from J; bases unmatched to any gene: 5. The CDR3 is 16 residues long. Per the germline V gene, CDR1 is SGHRS and CDR2 is YFSETQ. The CDR3 region is CASSLVRLAGGNEQFF. As DNA, the CDR3 is TGCGCCAGCAGCTTGGTACGGCTAGCGGGAGGGAATGAGCAGTTCTTC.